This T cell receptor beta chain appears in the sequencing data of a study of regulatory T cells in long-lasting Graves disease. Study overall: Over-5-year antithyroid drug use with positive TSH receptor antibodies defined persistent Graves' disease in the study. Points from the study as a whole: Since the sample size was small, accuracy may have been reduced. Persistent disease showed a preference for TRBV28, TRBJ1-2 and TRBJ2-5.

Germline trimming cut 3 bases from V and 2 bases from J; bases unmatched to any gene: 4. CDR1 MNHGY and CDR2 SVAAGI come from the germline V gene. The CDR3 is 14 amino acids. Remarks on this clonotype: No antigen is known for it. A single base separates this from a much larger clone, so it may be a read error.

Assembly of TCR beta libraries relied on iRepertoire HTBI primers together with Arm-PCR of CDR3 regions. A single record per CDR3 protein comes from TCRdb applying MiXCR to the multiplex PCR reads. The sample includes around 510,000 distinct CDR3 sequences, less than 25% of them seen just once. Time point of the sample: persistent/refractory GD, antithyroid drugs over 5 years with positive TRAb. The TCR library was made from RNA extracted from PBMCs. The clonotype comes from a female donor with Graves disease. This chain uses TRBV6-9 with TRBJ2-7, with TRBD1 matching 7 bases. Sequenced material: peripheral blood mononuclear cells (PBMCs), taken when the disease was refractory, from a patient treated with antithyroid drugs. The CDR3 sequence: CASSYPGQAYEQYF. The CDR3 DNA is TGTGCCAGCAGTTACCCCGGACAGGCCTACGAGCAGTACTTC.